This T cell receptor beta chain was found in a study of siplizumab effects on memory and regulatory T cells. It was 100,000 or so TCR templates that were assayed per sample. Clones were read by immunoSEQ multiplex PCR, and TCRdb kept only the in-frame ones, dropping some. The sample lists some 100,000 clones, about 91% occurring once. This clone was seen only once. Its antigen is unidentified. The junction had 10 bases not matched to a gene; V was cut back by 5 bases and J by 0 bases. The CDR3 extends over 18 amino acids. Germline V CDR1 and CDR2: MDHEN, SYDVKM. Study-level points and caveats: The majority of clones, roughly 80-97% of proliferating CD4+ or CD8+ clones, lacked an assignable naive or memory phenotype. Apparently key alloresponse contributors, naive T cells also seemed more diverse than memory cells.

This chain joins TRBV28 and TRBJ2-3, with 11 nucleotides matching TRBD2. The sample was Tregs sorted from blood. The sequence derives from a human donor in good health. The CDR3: CASSRKTRLAGSTDTQYF. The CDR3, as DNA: TGTGCCAGCAGTCGAAAAACTAGACTAGCGGGGAGCACAGATACGCAGTATTTT.